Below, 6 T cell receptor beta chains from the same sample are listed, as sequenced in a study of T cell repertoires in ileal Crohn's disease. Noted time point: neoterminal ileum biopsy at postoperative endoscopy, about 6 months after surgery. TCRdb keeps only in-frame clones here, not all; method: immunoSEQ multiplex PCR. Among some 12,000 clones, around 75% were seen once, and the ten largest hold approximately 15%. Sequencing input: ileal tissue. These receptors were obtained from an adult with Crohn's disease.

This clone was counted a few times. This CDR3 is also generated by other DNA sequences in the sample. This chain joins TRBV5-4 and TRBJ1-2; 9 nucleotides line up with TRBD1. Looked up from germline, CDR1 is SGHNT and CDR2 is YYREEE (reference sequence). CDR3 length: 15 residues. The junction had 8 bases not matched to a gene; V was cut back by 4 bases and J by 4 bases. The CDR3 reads CASSPDRGRGYGYTF. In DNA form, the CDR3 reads TGTGCCAGCAGCCCGGACAGGGGTCGGGGCTATGGCTACACCTTC.

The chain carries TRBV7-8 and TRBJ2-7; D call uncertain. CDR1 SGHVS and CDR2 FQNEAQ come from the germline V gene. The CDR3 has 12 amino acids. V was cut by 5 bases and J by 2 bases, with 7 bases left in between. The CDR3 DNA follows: TGTGCCAGCAGCCCGGTCGCCTACGAGCAGTACTTC. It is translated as CASSPVAYEQYF.

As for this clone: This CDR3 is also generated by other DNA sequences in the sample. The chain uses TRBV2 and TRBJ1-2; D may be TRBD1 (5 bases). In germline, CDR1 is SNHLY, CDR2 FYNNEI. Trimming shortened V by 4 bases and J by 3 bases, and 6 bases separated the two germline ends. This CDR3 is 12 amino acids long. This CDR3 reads CASSGQYYGYTF. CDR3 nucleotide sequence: TGTGCCAGCAGTGGACAGTACTATGGCTACACCTTC.

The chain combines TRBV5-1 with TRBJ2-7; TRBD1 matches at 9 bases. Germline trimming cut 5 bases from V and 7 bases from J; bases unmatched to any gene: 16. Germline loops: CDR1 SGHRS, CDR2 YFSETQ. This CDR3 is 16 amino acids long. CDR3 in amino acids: CASSAAINRGPGEQYF. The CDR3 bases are TGCGCCAGCAGTGCGGCTATCAACAGGGGGCCAGGAGAGCAGTACTTC.

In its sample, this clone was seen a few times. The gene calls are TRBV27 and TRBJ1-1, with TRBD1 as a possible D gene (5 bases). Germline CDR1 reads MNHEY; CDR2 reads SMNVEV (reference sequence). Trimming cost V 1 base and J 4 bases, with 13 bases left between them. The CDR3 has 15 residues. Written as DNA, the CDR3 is TGTGCCAGCAGTTTATGGGGCAGGGTAAGCACTGAAGCTTTCTTT. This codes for CASSLWGRVSTEAFF.

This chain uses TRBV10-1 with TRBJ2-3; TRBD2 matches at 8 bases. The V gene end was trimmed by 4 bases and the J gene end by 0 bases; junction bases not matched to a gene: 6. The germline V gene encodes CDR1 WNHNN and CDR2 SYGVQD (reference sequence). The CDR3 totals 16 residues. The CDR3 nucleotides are TGCGCCAGCAGTGGTGCGGGGGGTTTTAGCACAGATACGCAGTATTTT. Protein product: CASSGAGGFSTDTQYF.